This T cell receptor (beta chain) was found in a study of T-cell memory formation after mild COVID-19. Study-wide context: Most TCR clusters belonged to a single donor.

This clonotype showed up just a few times. TCRdb re-analysed the 5' RACE reads in MiXCR, keeping a single row per CDR3 protein. Seen here are 100,000 to 120,000 distinct CDR3 sequences, roughly 19% observed once, and the top ten hold around 5.1%. Germline CDR1 KGHSH, CDR2 LQKENI. This CDR3 region has 15 residues. V was cut by 3 bases and J by 1 base, with 11 bases left in between. The sequence derives from a man between 18 and 29 years old who had mild COVID-19 (a few samples of this study predate the infection). Cell type and time point are not known. The sequenced material came from PBMCs or a T cell subset sorted from them (not recorded which). This chain joins TRBV18 and TRBJ2-3, with no clear D. The CDR3 here is CASSPDGSGTDTQYF. The CDR3 DNA reads TGTGCCAGCTCACCGGACGGCTCCGGCACAGATACGCAGTATTTT.